This is a list of T cell receptor beta chains from one sample in a study of beta chain features in type 1 diabetes. Profiling relied on immunoSEQ multiplex PCR, and the TCRdb table lists in-frame clones only, not all of them. This table has 120,000 or so clones, about 15% appearing once. The sample comprised central memory CD4+ T cells from blood. These receptor sequences come from a young man with type 1 diabetes. Both conserved end residues are part of each CDR3. Fields, in order: V gene, CDR3 protein.

>TRBV9
CASSPRWDLYEQYF
>TRBV4-3
CASSQGTGNNYGYTF
>TRBV27
CASKEKYNSPLHF
>TRBV7-2
CASSLCGALSYEQYF
>TRBV4-2
CASSQRDRVTYNEQFF
>TRBV29-1
CSVGSGGIEKLFF
>TRBV19
CASSDRKGSNEKLFF
>TRBV19
CATNRDGNSPLHF
>TRBV2
CASRADRGLDLNTEAFF
>TRBV14
CASSHKAGTSVNEQFF